These 28 T cell receptor beta chains were sequenced from one sample in a study of cytomegalovirus exposure and HLA in healthy donors. Primers for the PCR totalled 60 Vbeta and 13 Jbeta. Profiling relied on immunoSEQ multiplex PCR, and the TCRdb table lists in-frame clones only, not all of them. Of 150,000 to 200,000 clones in the sample, roughly 80% were seen once. What was sequenced was PBMCs. The receptor set was obtained from a woman in her thirties or forties in good health and CMV-seronegative.

In regard to this clone: At one end, the junction sequence differs from germline, possibly due to a read error. The CDR3 is CASSSGTGSPSFF. The CDR3, as DNA: TGTGCCAGCAGCTCCGGGACAGGGTCTCCCTCATTTTTT. The J gene is TRBJ1-3, the V gene TRBV11-3, with 9 nucleotides matching TRBD1. This CDR3 region has 13 residues. CDR1 SGHNT and CDR2 YENEEA come from the germline V gene. Drawing the rest from reference TRBV11-3 and TRBJ1-3, the complete variable domain is EAGVVQSPRYKIIEKKQPVAFWCNPISGHNTLYWYLQNLGQGPELLIRYENEEAVDDSQLPKDRFSAERLKGVDSTLKIQPAELGDSAVYLCASSSGTGSPSFFGEGSWLTVV.

This chain links TRBV15 with TRBJ1-1; D is possibly TRBD1 (6 bases). Deletions cut 4 bases from V and 8 bases from J, with 17 bases between. This CDR3 has 14 residues. The germline CDR1 and CDR2 sequences are LNHNV and YYDKDF (reference sequence). CDR3 DNA: TGTGCCACCAGCAATCGTCGCTCGGGGACAGAAGCTTTCTTT. Encoded protein: CATSNRRSGTEAFF. The entire variable domain, with the rest obtained from reference TRBV15 and TRBJ1-1, is as follows: DAMVIQNPRYQVTQFGKPVTLSCSQTLNHNVMYWYQQKSSQAPKLLFHYYDKDFNNEADTPDNFQSRRPNTSFCFLDIRSPGLGDTAMYLCATSNRRSGTEAFFGQGTRLTVV.

The V call is TRBV7-3, the J call TRBJ2-1, with TRBD2 matching 9 bases. V shed 2 bases and J 9 bases; nucleotides not matched to a gene: 8. CDR1 and CDR2 (germline): SGHTA, FQGTGA. CDR3 size: 15 residues. For the CDR3, the DNA is TGTGCCAGCAGCTTACGCGGGGGGGCACCAGTTGAGCAGTTCTTC. This gives the protein CASSLRGGAPVEQFF. Variable domain in full (rest from reference TRBV7-3 and TRBJ2-1): GAGVSQTPSNKVTEKGKYVELRCDPISGHTALYWYRQSLGQGPEFLIYFQGTGAADDSGLPNDRFFAVRPEGSVSTLKIQRTERGDSAVYLCASSLRGGAPVEQFFGPGTRLTVL.

The J gene is TRBJ1-4, the V gene TRBV6-6; TRBD1 agrees at 7 bases. Germline lookup yields CDR1 MNHNY and CDR2 SVGAGI (reference sequence). V lost 5 bases and J lost 3; bases outside the gene matches: 3. The CDR3 sequence is 14 residues long. CDR3 DNA sequence: TGTGCCAGCAGTCCGGGACAGTCTAATGAAAAACTGTTTTTT. This sequence encodes CASSPGQSNEKLFF.

The rearrangement uses TRBV15 and TRBJ2-6; 7 nucleotides agree with TRBD1. In germline, CDR1 is LNHNV, CDR2 YYDKDF (reference sequence). Trimming at V came to 4 bases and at J to 2 bases, leaving 2 bases not matched to a gene. The CDR3 has 15 amino acids. The CDR3 DNA follows: TGTGCCACCAGCAAAGGGACAGCTGGGGCCAACGTCCTGACTTTC. Its translation is CATSKGTAGANVLTF.

In this sample, this clone turned up once. The V call is TRBV5-1, the J call TRBJ2-5, with TRBD2 identical over 8 bases. The CDR3 runs 14 residues. The germline V gene has CDR1 SGHRS and CDR2 YFSETQ. With V trimmed by 5 bases and J by 8 bases, 11 bases remained unmatched. The CDR3, as DNA: TGCGCCAGCAGTACGGGGGGGCCGTTGCGAACCCAGTACTTC. Translation gives CASSTGGPLRTQYF.

This sequence joins TRBV7-9 and TRBJ1-1; D is undetermined. Germline V CDR1 and CDR2: SEHNR, FQNEAQ (reference sequence). Trimming shortened V by 5 bases and J by 4 bases, and 11 bases separated the two germline ends. The CDR3 sequence is 13 residues long. The CDR3 region has the DNA TGTGCCAGCAGCCTAATCGAGGGCACTGAAGCTTTCTTT. Its translation: CASSLIEGTEAFF.

V gene TRBV5-4 combines with J gene TRBJ1-5, with TRBD1 identical over 7 bases. Per germline, CDR1 SGHNT and CDR2 YYREEE (reference sequence). The CDR3 has 15 amino acids. Trimming cost V 2 bases and J 2 bases; bases outside gene matches: 4. In nucleotides, the CDR3 is TGTGCCAGCAGCTTAGGGGGCAGGGGCAATCAGCCCCAGCATTTT. Protein: CASSLGGRGNQPQHF.

This chain joins TRBV9 and TRBJ1-1; 7 positions agree with TRBD1. The V gene end was trimmed by 2 bases and the J gene end by 0 bases; junction bases not matched to a gene: 1. The CDR3 is 14 amino acids. Per the germline V gene, CDR1 is SGDLS and CDR2 is YYNGEE. As DNA, the CDR3 is TGTGCCAGCAGCGTGGGACAGATGAACACTGAAGCTTTCTTT. Translating it yields CASSVGQMNTEAFF.

V and J are TRBV19 and TRBJ1-4; D possibly corresponds to TRBD1 (6 bases). V was pared by 5 bases and J by 0 bases, with 10 bases between. Germline CDR1 reads LNHDA; CDR2 reads SQIVND (reference sequence). CDR3 size: 15 residues. For the CDR3, the DNA is TGTGCCAGTAGTCCCCGACAGGCAACTAATGAAAAACTGTTTTTT. Translated: CASSPRQATNEKLFF. The entire variable domain, with the rest obtained from reference TRBV19 and TRBJ1-4, is as follows: DGGITQSPKYLFRKEGQNVTLSCEQNLNHDAMYWYRQDPGQGLRLIYYSQIVNDFQKGDIAEGYSVSREKKESFPLTVTSAQKNPTAFYLCASSPRQATNEKLFFGSGTQLSVL.

This chain connects TRBV7-8 to TRBJ2-3, with 9 bases identical to TRBD1. V lost 5 bases, J lost 2 bases, and 5 bases stayed unmatched. The V gene's germline CDR1 is SGHVS and CDR2 FQNEAQ. This CDR3 has 15 residues. For the CDR3, the DNA is TGTGCCAGCAGCGCAGGGACAGGGCACACAGATACGCAGTATTTT. It specifies CASSAGTGHTDTQYF.

This clone showed up just once. The chain has TRBV6-5 and TRBJ1-2; no clear D gene. The CDR3 is made up of 13 amino acids. Germline CDR1 MNHEY, CDR2 SVGAGI. V dropped 3 bases and J dropped 8 bases, with 13 bases sitting between them. CDR3 amino acids: CASSYGGETGYTF. In DNA, the CDR3 is TGTGCCAGCAGTTATGGTGGGGAGACGGGCTACACCTTC.

As DNA, the CDR3 is TGCGCCAGCAGCCAAGTTTTAGGGTCCCAGGGCCAAGAGACCCAGTACTTC. Its protein product is CASSQVLGSQGQETQYF. V is TRBV4-1 and J is TRBJ2-5; tentatively, D is TRBD1 (5 bases). CDR1 and CDR2 (germline): MGHRA, YSYEKL. V was trimmed by 1 base and J by 1 base, leaving 16 bases between them. The CDR3 extends over 17 amino acids.

This sequence joins TRBV7-9 and TRBJ1-1; D perhaps matches TRBD1 (5 bases). The CDR3 length is 14 residues. V lost 3 bases to trimming and J lost 4 bases, with 12 bases between them. Germline-derived CDR1 and CDR2 are SEHNR and FQNEAQ (reference sequence). The CDR3 bases are TGTGCCAGCAGCTTTTCTCAGGGTAGCACTGAAGCTTTCTTT. Amino acid sequence: CASSFSQGSTEAFF.

This clone was found a few times. This sequence joins TRBV28 and TRBJ2-7; 8 bases align to TRBD1. CDR1 is MDHEN and CDR2 is SYDVKM in the germline V gene. V was clipped by 6 bases and J by 2 bases; unmatched bases: 0. This CDR3 comprises 12 residues. CDR3 region: CASRGQAYEQYF. The CDR3 region has the DNA TGTGCCAGCAGGGGACAGGCCTACGAGCAGTACTTC.

This rearrangement joins TRBV11-2 to TRBJ2-2, with 14 nucleotides matching TRBD2. Trimming at V came to 1 base and at J to 1 base, leaving 2 bases not matched to a gene. Germline V CDR1 and CDR2: SGHAT, FQNNGV. This CDR3 has 18 amino acids. The CDR3 spells CASSLGLAGGRNTGELFF. CDR3 sequence (DNA): TGTGCCAGCAGCTTAGGACTAGCGGGGGGGCGGAACACCGGGGAGCTGTTTTTT.

This chain's CDR3 is CASSSGRDTVYEQYF. Here the CDR3 DNA reads TGTGCCAGCAGCTCCGGCCGGGACACAGTCTACGAGCAGTACTTC. The V call is TRBV7-9, the J call TRBJ2-7, with D perhaps matching TRBD1 (6 bases). Trimming took off 4 bases at V and 3 bases at J, with 16 bases between the two ends. CDR1 is SEHNR, CDR2 FQNEAQ, per germline (reference sequence). There are 15 residues in the CDR3.

V is TRBV11-2 and J is TRBJ2-4; possible D gene TRBD2, 5 bases. CDR1 is SGHAT and CDR2 is FQNNGV in the germline V gene. V was cut by 0 bases and J by 8 bases, with 17 bases left in between. This CDR3 region has 16 residues. CDR3 sequence reads: CASSLDLMGSWDIQYF. CDR3 sequence (DNA): TGTGCCAGCAGCTTAGACTTAATGGGGAGTTGGGACATTCAGTACTTC. Together with reference TRBV11-2 and TRBJ2-4, the CDR3 gives the full variable domain: EAGVAQSPRYKIIEKRQSVAFWCNPISGHATLYWYQQILGQGPKLLIQFQNNGVVDDSQLPKDRFSAERLKGVDSTLKIQPAKLEDSAVYLCASSLDLMGSWDIQYFGAGTRLSVL.

The chain is built from TRBV5-4 and TRBJ2-7, with 7 bases fitting TRBD2. This CDR3 is built from 15 residues. Germline V gene lookup returns CDR1 SGHNT and CDR2 YYREEE (reference sequence). After removal of 2 bases from V and 4 bases from J, the junction contained 9 bases not matched to a gene. The CDR3 here is CASSFLVAGQYEQYF. The CDR3 region has the DNA TGTGCCAGCAGCTTTCTTGTAGCGGGCCAATACGAGCAGTACTTC.

The chain combines TRBV19 with TRBJ1-5, with unresolved D. Germline lookup yields CDR1 LNHDA and CDR2 SQIVND (reference sequence). The V end was cut by 2 bases, the J end by 3 bases, with 8 bases between. CDR3 length: 14 amino acids. The chain's CDR3 is CASSINGNNQPQHF. CDR3 bases: TGTGCCAGTAGTATAAACGGTAACAATCAGCCCCAGCATTTT.

This chain uses TRBV7-3 with TRBJ2-3; 8 positions agree with TRBD1. Germline assignment: CDR1 SGHTA and CDR2 FQGTGA. Trimming removed 5 bases from V and 4 bases from J; junction bases left unmatched: 2. The CDR3 contains 13 residues. The CDR3, as DNA: TGTGCCAGCAGCCAGGGGGCCTCAGATACGCAGTATTTT. Translation gives CASSQGASDTQYF.

This clone occurred a few times. The chain couples TRBV10-3 to TRBJ2-5; 11 nucleotides match TRBD2. CDR3 length: 14 residues. The germline gives CDR1 ENHRY, CDR2 SYGVKD. Germline trimming cut 8 bases from V and 2 bases from J; bases unmatched to any gene: 4. The chain's CDR3 is CAIRGTSGQETQYF. In nucleotides, the CDR3 is TGTGCCATCCGGGGGACTAGCGGACAAGAGACCCAGTACTTC.

This clone has a single count. This chain joins TRBV7-8 and TRBJ1-6; no clear D. The CDR3 is made up of 14 amino acids. Per germline, CDR1 SGHVS and CDR2 FQNEAQ. Deletions cut 2 bases from V and 8 bases from J, with 10 bases between. The CDR3: CASSLLGGDSPLHF. The CDR3 nucleotides are TGTGCCAGCAGCTTACTCGGCGGGGATTCACCCCTCCACTTT.

The V and J genes are TRBV18 and TRBJ1-4, with D possibly TRBD1 on 5 matching bases. CDR1 and CDR2 (germline): KGHSH, LQKENI. The CDR3 consists of 17 residues. V was pared by 0 bases and J by 1 base, with 12 bases between. The CDR3 spells CASSPPPQGVTNEKLFF. As DNA, the CDR3 is TGTGCCAGCTCACCACCGCCGCAGGGTGTAACTAATGAAAAACTGTTTTTT. The full variable domain, in which reference TRBV18 and TRBJ1-4 provide the parts outside the CDR3, is NAGVMQNPRHLVRRRGQEARLRCSPMKGHSHVYWYRQLPEEGLKFMVYLQKENIIDESGMPKERFSAEFPKEGPSILRIQQVVRGDSAAYFCASSPPPQGVTNEKLFFGSGTQLSVL.

There are a few counts of this clone. The rearrangement joins TRBV18 to TRBJ2-5, with D possibly being TRBD1 (6 bases). Judging by the DNA end, TRBJ2-7 fits better; the J call may be wrong. The CDR3 runs 14 residues. CDR1 is KGHSH, CDR2 LQKENI, per germline. CDR3 nucleotide sequence: TGTGCCAGCTCTCTCATCGGGACAAGCGACGAGCAGTACTTC. Amino acid sequence: CASSLIGTSDEQYF.

This clone occurred a few times. The V and J genes are TRBV11-2 and TRBJ1-1; TRBD1 aligns across 7 bases. The CDR3 covers 16 residues. Trimming took 4 bases from V and 1 from J; bases not matched to a gene: 9. In germline, CDR1 is SGHAT, CDR2 FQNNGV. CDR3 coding DNA: TGTGCCAGCAGCTCGTATCACAGGGGTCGGAACACTGAAGCTTTCTTT. Translation gives CASSSYHRGRNTEAFF.

The J gene is TRBJ2-1, the V gene TRBV4-1; 14 positions agree with TRBD2. CDR3 size: 16 residues. J lost 7 bases, V lost 4 bases, and 6 bases had no gene match. Germline CDR1 is MGHRA and CDR2 is YSYEKL. This chain's CDR3 is CASSLGRTSGGNEQFF. DNA for the CDR3: TGCGCCAGCAGCCTCGGAAGGACTAGCGGGGGGAATGAGCAGTTCTTC.

The chain is built from TRBV4-1 and TRBJ1-2; 12 nucleotides align to TRBD1. The CDR3 length is 16 residues. The junction had 9 bases not matched to a gene; V was cut back by 6 bases and J by 4 bases. Germline CDR1 MGHRA, CDR2 YSYEKL. CDR3 sequence reads: CASRHPGTGGSYGYTF. DNA for the CDR3: TGCGCCAGCAGGCATCCCGGGACAGGGGGCTCCTATGGCTACACCTTC.